Listed here are 22 T cell receptor beta chains from one sample, sequenced in a study of blood T cell repertoires in COVID-19. Produced via immunoSEQ multiplex PCR; TCRdb's table is partial and in-frame only. The sample shows over 200,000 clones, 86% of them seen only once. The sequencing sample was made of peripheral blood. These receptors were taken from a man in his forties or fifties who had recovered from COVID-19.

The chain combines TRBV5-8 with TRBJ2-1, with 8 nucleotides matching TRBD2. CDR3 length equals 16 residues. The V gene end was trimmed by 0 bases and the J gene end by 2 bases; junction bases not matched to a gene: 4. Germline-derived CDR1 and CDR2 are SGHTS and YDEGEE. In DNA, the CDR3 is TGTGCCAGCAGCTTGGGCTCGGGGGGGCCCTACAATGAGCAGTTCTTC. Encoded protein: CASSLGSGGPYNEQFF.

Details on this clone: The sample contains more than one DNA sequence encoding this CDR3. The chain combines TRBV7-2 with TRBJ2-7; TRBD2 aligns across 9 bases. Germline values: CDR1 SGHTA, CDR2 FQGNSA. CDR3 length equals 15 residues. V trimming: 0 bases; J trimming: 2 bases; junction bases outside the gene matches: 2. CDR3 coding DNA: TGTGCCAGCAGCTTAGCTAGCGGGGGAACCTACGAGCAGTACTTC. Its protein product is CASSLASGGTYEQYF.

The chain carries TRBV10-3 and TRBJ2-1; D is undetermined. V lost 10 bases, J lost 7 bases, and 11 bases lay in between. The CDR3 extends over 11 amino acids. Looked up from germline, CDR1 is ENHRY and CDR2 is SYGVKD. For the CDR3, the DNA is TGTGCCACCCAAAGACATAATGAGCAGTTCTTC. Its protein is CATQRHNEQFF.

The J gene is TRBJ1-1, the V gene TRBV7-2, with D perhaps TRBD1 (6 bases). CDR3 size: 15 residues. Germline lookup yields CDR1 SGHTA and CDR2 FQGNSA. The V gene lost 1 base and the J gene lost 6 bases, with 15 bases spanning the gap. CDR3 in amino acids: CASSLGALTGSEAFF. Written as DNA, the CDR3 is TGTGCCAGCAGCTTAGGTGCCCTAACAGGGTCTGAAGCTTTCTTT.

The chain uses TRBV11-2 and TRBJ1-2, with TRBD1 as a possible D gene (6 bases). Germline CDR1 reads SGHAT; CDR2 reads FQNNGV. Trimming cost V 4 bases and J 8 bases, with 23 bases left between them. CDR3 size: 16 residues. The CDR3 DNA follows: TGTGCCAGCAGCTCTGGGGGGGCAAGCGATGTTCGGGGCTACACCTTC. As protein: CASSSGGASDVRGYTF. Using reference TRBV11-2 and TRBJ1-2 for the parts outside the CDR3, the full variable domain is EAGVAQSPRYKIIEKRQSVAFWCNPISGHATLYWYQQILGQGPKLLIQFQNNGVVDDSQLPKDRFSAERLKGVDSTLKIQPAKLEDSAVYLCASSSGGASDVRGYTFGSGTRLTVV.

This sequence joins TRBV5-1 and TRBJ1-1; D gene unclear. Looked up from germline, CDR1 is SGHRS and CDR2 is YFSETQ. The V and J ends lost 3 bases and 7 bases respectively, with 13 bases between them. This CDR3 has 13 amino acids. CDR3 sequence (DNA): TGCGCCAGCAGCTCGGGGAGCGGGCGTGAAGCTTTCTTT. It yields the protein CASSSGSGREAFF.

This chain uses TRBV10-3 with TRBJ2-1, with TRBD2 identical over 9 bases. Looked up from germline, CDR1 is ENHRY and CDR2 is SYGVKD. V shed 6 bases and J 15 bases; nucleotides not matched to a gene: 12. There are 13 residues in the CDR3. The CDR3 loop is CAIRASGNQDLFF. DNA for the CDR3: TGTGCCATCAGGGCTAGCGGGAATCAGGATCTGTTCTTC.

The V and J genes are TRBV20-1 and TRBJ2-3, with 8 bases fitting TRBD2. The V and J ends lost 3 bases and 3 bases, in that order; junction bases with no gene match: 5. This CDR3 region has 14 residues. Germline CDR1 reads DFQATT; CDR2 reads SNEGSKA (reference sequence). Here the CDR3 DNA reads TGCAGTGCTAGTATGGGCGGGAGGACAGATACGCAGTATTTT. The encoded protein is CSASMGGRTDTQYF.

This chain links TRBV6-5 with TRBJ1-5; no clear D. The germline V gene has CDR1 MNHEY and CDR2 SVGAGI. This CDR3 comprises 12 residues. The V end was cut by 6 bases, the J end by 8 bases, with 11 bases between. This CDR3 reads CASSLQREPQHF. The CDR3 DNA reads TGTGCCAGCAGCCTCCAGAGGGAGCCCCAGCATTTT.

This sequence joins TRBV19 and TRBJ1-2; TRBD1 agrees at 7 bases. Germline values: CDR1 LNHDA, CDR2 SQIVND (reference sequence). Germline trimming cut 3 bases from V and 1 base from J; bases unmatched to any gene: 8. The CDR3 covers 16 residues. The CDR3 spells CASSITTGLLNYGYTF. CDR3 DNA: TGTGCCAGTAGTATTACGACAGGGCTTCTTAACTATGGCTACACCTTC.

This chain joins TRBV4-3 and TRBJ1-1, with unresolved D. Deletions cut 4 bases from V and 6 bases from J, with 15 bases between. The CDR3 consists of 14 residues. Germline V gene sequence: CDR1 LGHNA, CDR2 YSLEER. This chain's CDR3 is CASSLQGGLAEAFF. CDR3 coding DNA: TGCGCCAGCAGCCTCCAAGGCGGTTTGGCTGAAGCTTTCTTT.

This chain connects TRBV18 to TRBJ1-4; 7 bases fit TRBD1. The germline V gene encodes CDR1 KGHSH and CDR2 LQKENI. With V trimmed by 3 bases and J by 7 bases, 8 bases remained unmatched. The CDR3 length is 15 residues. The CDR3 nucleotides are TGTGCCAGCTCACCGGGACAGTCCGGGGGTGAAAAACTGTTTTTT. Translated: CASSPGQSGGEKLFF.

This clone was seen only once. J is TRBJ2-2 and V is TRBV10-3; 10 bases are shared with TRBD2. The CDR3 spans 14 residues. The V gene end was trimmed by 8 bases and the J gene end by 2 bases; junction bases not matched to a gene: 2. Germline V gives CDR1 ENHRY, CDR2 SYGVKD. The CDR3 coding sequence is TGTGCCATCGGACTAGCGGCCAACACCGGGGAGCTGTTTTTT. This gives the protein CAIGLAANTGELFF.

The V and J genes are TRBV3-1 (or the pseudogene TRBV3-2) and TRBJ1-2, with 7 nucleotides matching TRBD1. The CDR3 is made up of 15 amino acids. Per the germline V gene, CDR1 is LGHDT and CDR2 is YNNKEL (reference sequence). The trim removed 1 base at V and 2 bases at J, leaving 4 bases unmatched. The CDR3 sequence is CASSQGQGWNYGYTF. The CDR3 region has the DNA TGTGCCAGCAGCCAAGGACAGGGCTGGAACTATGGCTACACCTTC.

The gene calls are TRBV7-8 and TRBJ2-5, with 7 bases that match TRBD1. This CDR3 comprises 17 residues. Germline V gene data show CDR1 as SGHVS and CDR2 as FQNEAQ. V was clipped by 0 bases and J by 0 bases; unmatched bases: 7. Here the CDR3 reads CASSLAGTEEDQETQYF. The CDR3 DNA is TGTGCCAGCAGCTTAGCAGGGACAGAAGAAGACCAAGAGACCCAGTACTTC.

The rearrangement links TRBV7-8 to TRBJ2-3; 9 bases line up with TRBD2. The CDR3 is 17 amino acids. Trimming removed 2 bases from V and 0 bases from J; junction bases left unmatched: 6. The germline CDR1 and CDR2 sequences are SGHVS and FQNEAQ. CDR3 sequence (DNA): TGTGCCAGCAGCTTAAGGCCTAGCGGGGCGAGCACAGATACGCAGTATTTT. The encoded protein is CASSLRPSGASTDTQYF.

CDR3 sequence (DNA): TGTGCCAGCAGCCCCATAGGGACAGATGTGGACTATGGCTACACCTTC. Protein product: CASSPIGTDVDYGYTF. This chain joins TRBV5-5 and TRBJ1-2; 7 bases fit TRBD1. This CDR3 region has 16 residues. The V and J ends lost 4 bases and 3 bases, in that order; junction bases with no gene match: 12. Germline V gives CDR1 SGHKS, CDR2 YYEKEE (reference sequence).

This clone was seen a single time. The rearrangement links TRBV4-3 to TRBJ1-2; D perhaps matches TRBD1 (5 bases). V lost 0 bases and J 2 bases, leaving 16 bases between the germline ends. Germline assignment: CDR1 LGHNA and CDR2 YSLEER. The CDR3 totals 17 residues. The CDR3 region has the DNA TGCGCCAGCAGCCAAGATCCCACCGTGGGGCTAAACTATGGCTACACCTTC. Its translation: CASSQDPTVGLNYGYTF.

V gene TRBV7-8 combines with J gene TRBJ2-7, with D perhaps matching TRBD1 (6 bases). Germline V gene sequence: CDR1 SGHVS, CDR2 FQNEAQ. The CDR3 is 15 residues long. V was shortened by 5 bases and J by 2 bases, with 16 bases between the two germline ends. CDR3: CASSQSLGTPYEQYF. CDR3 bases: TGTGCCAGCAGCCAAAGCCTCGGGACACCCTACGAGCAGTACTTC. The full variable domain, in which reference TRBV7-8 and TRBJ2-7 provide the parts outside the CDR3, is GAGVSQSPRYKVAKRGQDVALRCDPISGHVSLFWYQQALGQGPEFLTYFQNEAQLDKSGLPSDRFFAERPEGSVSTLKIQRTQQEDSAVYLCASSQSLGTPYEQYFGPGTRLTVT.

V and J are TRBV15 and TRBJ1-5; no firm D call. The CDR3 contains 15 residues. The V gene's germline CDR1 is LNHNV and CDR2 YYDKDF (reference sequence). V shed 5 bases and J shed 5 bases, with 16 bases lying between them. CDR3: CATSFGFGRDQPQHF. The CDR3 DNA reads TGTGCCACCAGCTTCGGTTTTGGGCGGGATCAGCCCCAGCATTTT.

The rearrangement uses TRBV27 and TRBJ1-1; D ambiguous. Germline CDR1 and CDR2: MNHEY and SMNVEV (reference sequence). The CDR3 length is 13 residues. Trimming left V 3 bases short and J 1 base short, with 6 bases between. Here the CDR3 DNA reads TGTGCCAGCAGTTTGGCCGCGAACACTGAAGCTTTCTTT. Translation gives CASSLAANTEAFF.

The chain uses TRBV5-1 and TRBJ1-6, with D tentatively TRBD1 (5 bases). There are 15 residues in the CDR3. Trimming left V 5 bases short and J 0 bases short, with 9 bases between. The germline V gene has CDR1 SGHRS and CDR2 YFSETQ. The CDR3 region has the DNA TGCGCCAGCAGGGGGGGGAGCTCCTATAATTCACCCCTCCACTTT. Protein sequence: CASRGGSSYNSPLHF.